The text below deals with one T cell receptor beta chain. This clonotype showed up many times. The specificity of this receptor is unknown. No base quality information exists; no much larger clone differs at one position. Stable Graves' hyperthyroidism was defined as no progression to ophthalmopathy during 18 months of follow-up. Hyperthyroidism patients were aged 18 to 65 years and newly diagnosed, with disease duration of less than 2 months. The study excluded patients with uncontrolled infections, other autoimmune diseases, pregnancy or lactation. Diagnoses were established on the basis of clinical symptoms, serum thyroxine and TRAb, thyroid ultrasound, and orbital computed tomography. PBMCs were isolated from about 9 ml of fresh peripheral blood by Ficoll-Paque density gradient centrifugation. Total RNA was extracted with Trizol reagent, and quality was checked on an Agilent 2100 Bioanalyzer. This sample is drawn from a study of T cells in Graves' hyperthyroidism and ophthalmopathy (dated by TCRdb to about 2019). Background for the entire study: Peripheral blood samples were taken at the time of initial diagnosis, prior to any treatment. After sampling, hyperthyroidism patients received methimazole starting at 30 mg daily, and ophthalmopathy patients received high-dose intravenous methylprednisolone. For training and testing, the 100 or so patients in the discovery cohort were randomly divided in a 7:3 ratio. TCR V-J signatures able to tell the groups apart were searched for in a discovery cohort of 100 patients, of whom more than 40 had Graves' ophthalmopathy and more than 55 had stable Graves' hyperthyroidism. Prospective prediction of ophthalmopathy was tested in an independent validation cohort of 18 to 20 hyperthyroidism patients and 15 to 17 patients who later progressed to ophthalmopathy. In about 6 Graves' hyperthyroidism patients, the study also compared T-cell repertoires from thyroid tissue with T-cell repertoires from blood. The paper reports TCR Vbeta CDR3 sequencing of approximately 140 peripheral blood samples: over 40 ophthalmopathy, fewer than 80 hyperthyroidism and around 17 progressor patients. What the research found in general, with its limitations: Most expanded thyroid clonotypes (frequency above 0.001) were also detected in blood, suggesting blood repertoires may reflect thyroid immune responses. During validation, the model predicted progression to ophthalmopathy a median of approximately 6.5 months ahead of onset, with around 71% sensitivity and roughly 72% specificity. Ophthalmopathy was separated from stable hyperthyroidism by a 13 V-J signature model, with just over 85% sensitivity and about 81% specificity obtained in cross-validation and 80%/75% obtained in testing. No statistical method was used to fix the sample size in advance, and group allocation was not hidden from the investigators.

The TCR beta CDR3 regions were amplified from RNA transcripts. The TCR CDR3 was subjected to a first round of RT-PCR using the HTBI primer set and the Qiagen OneStep RT-PCR kit. The libraries were constructed in a second round of multiplex PCR and then size-selected and purified. Sequencing of the libraries was done on an Illumina HiSeq2000 using paired-end 100 bp reads. Turning to the authors' computational methods: SOAPnuke was used to process the raw data, throwing out any read that contained adapters or uncalled bases, had a mean Phred below 15, or lacked an exact constant-primer or identifier match. High-quality paired reads were merged with COPE v1.2.5, and unique nucleotide sequences were defined as clonotypes. MiTCR v1.1 was used to align the clonotypes against IMGT TRBV, TRBD and TRBJ reference segments. Analysis was restricted to V-J combinations with a frequency above 0.0001, which covered roughly 99% of repertoires. A TCS score was defined as the ratio of F50 (clonal expansion) to E x V (chaos), with BLOSUM62-based TCRdist applied between CDR3 peptides within each V-J. Welch's t-statistics and random forest reduced 450 to 600 V-J features to 10 to 15, which were used in a naive Bayes classifier (R e1071). The public reads were reprocessed in TCRdb via fastp at Q25 and MiXCR, keeping in-frame beta chains. Each record represents a unique CDR3 protein, reported with the most common genes and DNA among its rows. TCRdb's processing, not the study's, gives the V and J calls here. This sample lists about 96,000 distinct CDR3 sequences; approximately 56% were detected once. The ten largest clonotypes hold around 30% of the sample.

From its cysteine to its phenylalanine, the CDR3 spans 14 amino acids. The CDR3 DNA has 42 bases and is translated from base 1. Per the germline V gene (reference sequence), SSHAT is the CDR1 and FNYEAQ is the CDR2. V gives up 5 bases and J gives up 1 base, and the segment between their germline ends measures 8 bases. This sequence originates from a woman aged 35 to 49 with Graves' hyperthyroidism. The sequenced material came from blood. The V gene is TRBV7-7 and the J gene is TRBJ2-2, with the D gene not clear enough to name. The CDR3 region: CASSVSRNTGELFF. The nucleotide sequence is given as TGTGCCAGCAGCGTTTCGAGGAACACCGGGGAGCTGTTTTTT.